This T cell receptor beta chain was identified in a study of cytotoxic CD8 clonotypes in ibrutinib-treated CLL. Overall study findings and caveats: The public clonotypes identified were infrequent and showed contraction or stability on treatment.

Assay used: immunoSEQ multiplex PCR; TCRdb lists only in-frame clones, some missing. The data hold 160,000 or so clones, with about 88% observed a single time. Genomic DNA in a quantity of roughly 2.2 micrograms was derived from cryopreserved PBMCs for TCR beta libraries. This clone appeared a single time. Its antigen is unidentified. Trimming at V came to 3 bases and at J to 7 bases, leaving 9 bases not matched to a gene. Germline CDR1 and CDR2: MDHEN and SYDVKM. The CDR3 has 16 amino acids. The source material was PBMCs, sampled at disease progression, from a patient treated with ibrutinib. The chain is built from TRBV28 and TRBJ1-1; 12 nucleotides line up with TRBD1. This sequence was found in a human donor with chronic lymphocytic leukemia. The CDR3 DNA sequence: TGTGCCAGCAGTTTCATACTCGGGACAGGGGGCGTTGAAGCTTTCTTT. Protein product: CASSFILGTGGVEAFF.